The source of this TCR beta chain is a study of identical twins. Study-wide results and limits: Memory repertoires showed no such pattern, whereas abundant cord blood beta clonotypes carried fewer insertions.

Carrying unique molecular identifiers, the cDNA also gained a universal primer site through template switching. One entry per CDR3 protein, called by TCRdb with MiXCR from the 5' RACE reads. The table lists a few hundred thousand distinct CDR3 sequences, roughly an eighth of them singletons. CDR3 length: 13 amino acids. CDR1 is LGHNA, CDR2 YSLEER, per germline. The V end was cut by 0 bases, the J end by 8 bases, with 7 bases between. There are many counts of this clonotype. The antigen is unknown. These records were also assigned to another study, of yellow fever vaccine responses in identical twins.

The genes are TRBV4-3 and TRBJ1-4; no clear D gene. The sequenced material came from CD4+ T cells sorted from blood. The sequence was obtained from a young woman in good health. The CDR3: CASSQDRREKLFF. CDR3 DNA: TGCGCCAGCAGCCAAGATCGGCGGGAAAAACTGTTTTTT.